The rows below give T cell receptor beta chains drawn from one sample of a study of T cell responses to AZD1222 COVID-19 vaccine. Produced via immunoSEQ multiplex PCR; TCRdb's table is partial and in-frame only. In the table there are more than 100,000 clones, over 75% of which are singletons. Specimen: peripheral blood, collected on day 0 of AZD1222 vaccination. These receptors came from an adult in good health. CDR3s include the opening cysteine and the closing phenylalanine or tryptophan. Fields, in order: clone size, CDR3 length, D gene, V gene, J gene, CDR3 protein, CDR3 DNA. The D gene is left open where the match is weak. Where a row states a size, it is once, few, many or the class of an expanded clone; other rows omit it.

clone_size: -
cdr3_length: 14
d_call: -
v_call: TRBV3-1/TRBV3-2
j_call: TRBJ2-7
cdr3_aa: CASSQGVTLYEQYF
cdr3_nt: TGTGCCAGCAGCCAGGGGGTAACTCTCTACGAGCAGTACTTC

clone_size: -
cdr3_length: 15
d_call: -
v_call: TRBV5-8
j_call: TRBJ2-1
cdr3_aa: CASSRTGPSYNEQFF
cdr3_nt: TGTGCCAGCAGCCGGACGGGACCCTCCTACAATGAGCAGTTCTTC

clone_size: -
cdr3_length: 11
d_call: -
v_call: TRBV7-8
j_call: TRBJ2-7
cdr3_aa: CASSRDGEQYF
cdr3_nt: TGTGCCAGCAGCCGGGACGGCGAGCAGTACTTC

clone_size: -
cdr3_length: 14
d_call: -
v_call: TRBV10-3
j_call: TRBJ1-5
cdr3_aa: CAIISPNGNQPQHF
cdr3_nt: TGTGCCATCATTAGCCCTAACGGCAATCAGCCCCAGCATTTT

clone_size: once
cdr3_length: 15
d_call: TRBD1
v_call: TRBV6-1
j_call: TRBJ1-2
cdr3_aa: CASSDGQGGDYGYTF
cdr3_nt: TGTGCCAGCAGTGACGGACAGGGCGGAGACTATGGCTACACCTTC

clone_size: -
cdr3_length: 13
d_call: -
v_call: TRBV24-1
j_call: TRBJ1-2
cdr3_aa: CATSDLTDGGYTF
cdr3_nt: TGTGCCACCAGTGATTTAACGGATGGCGGCTACACCTTC

clone_size: -
cdr3_length: 14
d_call: -
v_call: TRBV18
j_call: TRBJ2-5
cdr3_aa: CASSPETSGETQYF
cdr3_nt: TGTGCCAGCTCACCAGAGACTTCGGGAGAGACCCAGTACTTC

clone_size: -
cdr3_length: 13
d_call: -
v_call: TRBV12-3/TRBV12-4
j_call: TRBJ2-7
cdr3_aa: CASSWGSTYEQYF
cdr3_nt: TGTGCCAGCAGTTGGGGGTCGACCTACGAGCAGTACTTC

clone_size: -
cdr3_length: 18
d_call: TRBD2
v_call: TRBV7-8
j_call: TRBJ2-5
cdr3_aa: CASSSTIAGGPYQETQYF
cdr3_nt: TGTGCCAGCAGCTCCACCATAGCGGGGGGCCCGTACCAAGAGACCCAGTACTTC

clone_size: -
cdr3_length: 19
d_call: TRBD1
v_call: TRBV5-1
j_call: TRBJ1-3
cdr3_aa: CASSLANSGQVASGNTIYF
cdr3_nt: TGCGCCAGCAGCTTGGCCAACTCGGGACAGGTCGCCTCTGGAAACACCATATATTTT

clone_size: -
cdr3_length: 16
d_call: -
v_call: TRBV3-1/TRBV3-2
j_call: TRBJ2-1
cdr3_aa: CASSQAGEGTNNEQFF
cdr3_nt: TGTGCCAGCAGCCAAGCCGGAGAGGGGACAAACAATGAGCAGTTCTTC

clone_size: -
cdr3_length: 14
d_call: TRBD1
v_call: TRBV5-1
j_call: TRBJ2-7
cdr3_aa: CASSPGTAADEQYF
cdr3_nt: TGCGCCAGCAGCCCCGGGACAGCAGCAGACGAGCAGTACTTC

clone_size: -
cdr3_length: 14
d_call: -
v_call: TRBV6-5
j_call: TRBJ1-2
cdr3_aa: CASSPPGRINGYTF
cdr3_nt: TGTGCCAGCAGTCCCCCGGGACGGATAAATGGCTACACCTTC

clone_size: -
cdr3_length: 13
d_call: -
v_call: TRBV5-1
j_call: TRBJ2-3
cdr3_aa: CASSLDRTDTQYF
cdr3_nt: TGCGCCAGCAGCTTGGATCGCACAGATACGCAGTATTTT

clone_size: once
cdr3_length: 15
d_call: -
v_call: TRBV18
j_call: TRBJ1-2
cdr3_aa: CASSPPTNWDSGYTF
cdr3_nt: TGTGCCAGCTCACCGCCGACGAACTGGGATAGTGGCTACACCTTC

clone_size: -
cdr3_length: 14
d_call: -
v_call: TRBV6-1
j_call: TRBJ1-1
cdr3_aa: CASTRAAENTEAFF
cdr3_nt: TGTGCCAGCACCCGGGCTGCCGAGAACACTGAAGCTTTCTTT

clone_size: -
cdr3_length: 17
d_call: TRBD1
v_call: TRBV18
j_call: TRBJ2-1
cdr3_aa: CASSPWTPGQGGNEQFF
cdr3_nt: TGTGCCAGCTCACCATGGACACCGGGACAGGGTGGAAATGAGCAGTTCTTC

clone_size: once
cdr3_length: 13
d_call: -
v_call: TRBV29-1
j_call: TRBJ1-5
cdr3_aa: CSAAGSGNQPQHF
cdr3_nt: TGCAGCGCCGCGGGTTCGGGCAATCAGCCCCAGCATTTT

clone_size: -
cdr3_length: 15
d_call: TRBD2
v_call: TRBV5-1
j_call: TRBJ2-7
cdr3_aa: CASSPGVASGYEQYF
cdr3_nt: TGCGCCAGCAGCCCGGGGGTAGCTAGCGGATACGAGCAGTACTTC

clone_size: few
cdr3_length: 14
d_call: TRBD1
v_call: TRBV13
j_call: TRBJ2-7
cdr3_aa: CASSLGDRGYEQYF
cdr3_nt: TGTGCCAGCAGCTTAGGGGACAGGGGTTACGAGCAGTACTTC

clone_size: -
cdr3_length: 12
d_call: -
v_call: TRBV6-5
j_call: TRBJ1-5
cdr3_aa: CASTDQAELQHF
cdr3_nt: TGTGCCAGCACCGACCAGGCAGAACTCCAGCATTTT

clone_size: -
cdr3_length: 13
d_call: TRBD2
v_call: TRBV6-5
j_call: TRBJ2-7
cdr3_aa: CASRLAGGQEQYF
cdr3_nt: TGTGCCAGCAGGCTAGCGGGAGGGCAAGAGCAGTACTTC

clone_size: -
cdr3_length: 15
d_call: -
v_call: TRBV11-2
j_call: TRBJ1-1
cdr3_aa: CASRTWMVLGTEAFF
cdr3_nt: TGTGCCTCCCGGACCTGGATGGTATTAGGGACTGAAGCTTTCTTT

clone_size: -
cdr3_length: 19
d_call: -
v_call: TRBV11-2
j_call: TRBJ2-2
cdr3_aa: CASSQTSSASLLNTGELFF
cdr3_nt: TGTGCCAGCAGCCAAACCAGTAGCGCCTCCCTCCTAAACACCGGGGAGCTGTTTTTT

clone_size: -
cdr3_length: 16
d_call: TRBD1
v_call: TRBV5-1
j_call: TRBJ2-1
cdr3_aa: CASSVGQALAYNEQFF
cdr3_nt: TGCGCCAGCAGCGTGGGACAGGCGCTCGCCTACAATGAGCAGTTCTTC

clone_size: -
cdr3_length: 13
d_call: -
v_call: TRBV19
j_call: TRBJ2-2
cdr3_aa: CATQWGYGRELFF
cdr3_nt: TGTGCCACCCAATGGGGATACGGGAGGGAGCTGTTTTTT

clone_size: -
cdr3_length: 12
d_call: -
v_call: TRBV3-1/TRBV3-2
j_call: TRBJ2-7
cdr3_aa: CASSQERDEQYF
cdr3_nt: TGTGCCAGCAGCCAAGAAAGGGACGAGCAGTACTTC

clone_size: -
cdr3_length: 12
d_call: -
v_call: TRBV6-5
j_call: TRBJ2-5
cdr3_aa: CASNLYQETQYF
cdr3_nt: TGTGCCAGCAACCTGTACCAAGAGACCCAGTACTTC

clone_size: -
cdr3_length: 15
d_call: -
v_call: TRBV6-5
j_call: TRBJ1-5
cdr3_aa: CASSLRGGRNQPQHF
cdr3_nt: TGTGCCAGCAGTCTCCGGGGAGGGCGCAATCAGCCCCAGCATTTT

clone_size: few
cdr3_length: 13
d_call: -
v_call: TRBV5-4
j_call: TRBJ2-5
cdr3_aa: CASSLFGSQTQYF
cdr3_nt: TGTGCCAGCAGCTTGTTCGGGAGCCAGACCCAGTACTTC

clone_size: few
cdr3_length: 15
d_call: -
v_call: TRBV27
j_call: TRBJ1-1
cdr3_aa: CASSLSAGFNTEAFF
cdr3_nt: TGTGCCAGCAGTTTATCTGCAGGGTTTAACACTGAAGCTTTCTTT

clone_size: -
cdr3_length: 16
d_call: TRBD1
v_call: TRBV7-2
j_call: TRBJ1-2
cdr3_aa: CASSSTPGTGVTGYTF
cdr3_nt: TGTGCCAGCAGCTCGACCCCCGGGACAGGGGTCACTGGCTACACCTTC

clone_size: -
cdr3_length: 14
d_call: -
v_call: TRBV5-1
j_call: TRBJ1-4
cdr3_aa: CASSSLPDLGVLFF
cdr3_nt: TGCGCCAGCAGCTCCTTACCCGACCTGGGGGTACTGTTTTTT

clone_size: -
cdr3_length: 15
d_call: -
v_call: TRBV11-2
j_call: TRBJ2-1
cdr3_aa: CASSLGGGAYNEQFF
cdr3_nt: TGTGCCAGCAGCTTGGGAGGGGGGGCCTACAATGAGCAGTTCTTC

clone_size: -
cdr3_length: 15
d_call: TRBD1
v_call: TRBV20-1
j_call: TRBJ2-2
cdr3_aa: CSASDDRVNTGELFF
cdr3_nt: TGCAGTGCTAGTGACGACAGGGTGAACACCGGGGAGCTGTTTTTT

clone_size: once
cdr3_length: 14
d_call: TRBD1
v_call: TRBV2
j_call: TRBJ1-4
cdr3_aa: CASSVTGGNEKLFF
cdr3_nt: TGTGCCAGCAGCGTGACAGGGGGTAATGAAAAACTGTTTTTT

clone_size: -
cdr3_length: 14
d_call: -
v_call: TRBV5-1
j_call: TRBJ2-7
cdr3_aa: CASSLMDRAYEQYF
cdr3_nt: TGCGCCAGCAGCTTGATGGACAGAGCCTACGAGCAGTACTTC

clone_size: once
cdr3_length: 18
d_call: TRBD1
v_call: TRBV27
j_call: TRBJ2-7
cdr3_aa: CASSLLGQTMRPRDEQYF
cdr3_nt: TGTGCCAGCAGTTTACTGGGACAGACAATGCGTCCTAGGGACGAGCAGTACTTC

clone_size: -
cdr3_length: 16
d_call: -
v_call: TRBV10-1
j_call: TRBJ2-2
cdr3_aa: CASSEGRGHGTGELFF
cdr3_nt: TGCGCCAGCAGTGAGGGCAGGGGACACGGGACCGGGGAGCTGTTTTTT

clone_size: -
cdr3_length: 15
d_call: TRBD1
v_call: TRBV19
j_call: TRBJ1-5
cdr3_aa: CASSSGTGPYQPQHF
cdr3_nt: TGTGCCAGTAGTAGCGGGACAGGACCATATCAGCCCCAGCATTTT

clone_size: -
cdr3_length: 21
d_call: TRBD2
v_call: TRBV19
j_call: TRBJ2-1
cdr3_aa: CASSILGSGLAGPETYNEQFF
cdr3_nt: TGTGCCAGTAGTATACTTGGTTCTGGACTAGCGGGACCGGAAACTTACAATGAGCAGTTCTTC

clone_size: -
cdr3_length: 16
d_call: -
v_call: TRBV7-8
j_call: TRBJ2-7
cdr3_aa: CASSLTTVTDSYEQYF
cdr3_nt: TGTGCCAGCAGCTTAACTACGGTGACAGACTCCTACGAGCAGTACTTC

clone_size: -
cdr3_length: 14
d_call: -
v_call: TRBV5-1
j_call: TRBJ1-1
cdr3_aa: CASSWQGMNTEAFF
cdr3_nt: TGCGCCAGCAGCTGGCAGGGAATGAACACTGAAGCTTTCTTT

clone_size: -
cdr3_length: 14
d_call: TRBD2
v_call: TRBV6-4
j_call: TRBJ2-7
cdr3_aa: CASSEGTRSYEQYF
cdr3_nt: TGTGCCAGCAGTGAAGGGACTAGGTCCTACGAGCAGTACTTC

clone_size: -
cdr3_length: 11
d_call: -
v_call: TRBV20-1
j_call: TRBJ1-3
cdr3_aa: CSALRGNTIYF
cdr3_nt: TGCAGTGCTTTGCGGGGAAACACCATATATTTT

clone_size: -
cdr3_length: 14
d_call: TRBD2
v_call: TRBV2
j_call: TRBJ2-7
cdr3_aa: CASSAGTSRLEQYF
cdr3_nt: TGTGCCAGCAGTGCCGGGACTAGTAGGCTCGAGCAGTACTTC

clone_size: -
cdr3_length: 13
d_call: TRBD1
v_call: TRBV10-1
j_call: TRBJ2-3
cdr3_aa: CASSDRGPDTQYF
cdr3_nt: TGCGCCAGCAGCGACAGGGGACCAGATACGCAGTATTTT

clone_size: -
cdr3_length: 15
d_call: TRBD1
v_call: TRBV2
j_call: TRBJ2-2
cdr3_aa: CASSVGTGTTGELFF
cdr3_nt: TGTGCCAGCAGTGTTGGGACAGGGACCACCGGGGAGCTGTTTTTT

clone_size: -
cdr3_length: 14
d_call: -
v_call: TRBV5-1
j_call: TRBJ2-3
cdr3_aa: CASTTGSTTDTQYF
cdr3_nt: TGCGCCAGCACTACGGGGAGTACCACAGATACGCAGTATTTT

clone_size: -
cdr3_length: 16
d_call: TRBD1
v_call: TRBV18
j_call: TRBJ1-5
cdr3_aa: CASSPNPTGVNQPQHF
cdr3_nt: TGTGCCAGCTCACCAAACCCGACAGGGGTCAATCAGCCCCAGCATTTT

clone_size: -
cdr3_length: 17
d_call: TRBD2
v_call: TRBV5-4
j_call: TRBJ2-5
cdr3_aa: CASSLVRSGRNQETQYF
cdr3_nt: TGTGCCAGCAGCTTGGTGCGTAGCGGGAGGAACCAAGAGACCCAGTACTTC

clone_size: -
cdr3_length: 15
d_call: -
v_call: TRBV28
j_call: TRBJ1-1
cdr3_aa: CASSLVGDFNTEAFF
cdr3_nt: TGTGCCAGCAGTTTAGTCGGGGACTTCAACACTGAAGCTTTCTTT

clone_size: -
cdr3_length: 17
d_call: -
v_call: TRBV7-6
j_call: TRBJ1-4
cdr3_aa: CASSRGQPSQSNEKLFF
cdr3_nt: TGTGCCAGCAGCAGAGGACAGCCCAGTCAATCCAATGAAAAACTGTTTTTT

clone_size: -
cdr3_length: 14
d_call: -
v_call: TRBV3-1/TRBV3-2
j_call: TRBJ2-7
cdr3_aa: CASSQGTASYEQYF
cdr3_nt: TGTGCCAGCAGCCAAGGGACGGCTTCCTACGAGCAGTACTTC